This is a list of T cell receptor beta chains from one sample in a study of blood T cell repertoires in COVID-19. Profiling relied on immunoSEQ multiplex PCR, and the TCRdb table lists in-frame clones only, not all of them. The repertoire holds approximately 10,000 clones, with roughly 79% as singletons. Sequencing used peripheral blood. These receptors came from a human donor in a cohort sampled during active COVID-19. The CDR3 runs from the conserved cysteine through the conserved F or W.

>TRBV28
CASSFFVPGGQRNSPLHF
>TRBV6-5
CASSPTVRTGEQYF
>TRBV5-4
CASTSDRGAYGYTF
>TRBV7-9
CASSLLRGGLDEQFF
>TRBV19
CASSGRLFGGYTF
>TRBV7-6
CASSSIGGDEQYF
>TRBV7-9
CASSTSRASTYNEQFF
>TRBV2
CASSRDTSNQPQHF
>TRBV2
CASSGQVNSPLHF
>TRBV2
CARGADSSYEQYF
>TRBV5-1
CASSNAGQIGNTIYF
>TRBV5-1
CASSDRDSNTEAFF
>TRBV6-4
CASSEEAGGTGELFF
>TRBV7-9
CASSLSRDSPYEQYF
>TRBV27
CASSLVPGQGYEQYF
>TRBV5-4
CASSLASVQSSPLHF
>TRBV6-6
CASSSRRGRVYEQYF
>TRBV9
CASSVSPGLDQETQYF
>TRBV6-1
CASSELTWNEQFF
>TRBV11-2
CASSLLGGGKDTEAFF
>TRBV5-1
CASSLVWTSREQYF
>TRBV23-1
CASSQGTGAYEQYF